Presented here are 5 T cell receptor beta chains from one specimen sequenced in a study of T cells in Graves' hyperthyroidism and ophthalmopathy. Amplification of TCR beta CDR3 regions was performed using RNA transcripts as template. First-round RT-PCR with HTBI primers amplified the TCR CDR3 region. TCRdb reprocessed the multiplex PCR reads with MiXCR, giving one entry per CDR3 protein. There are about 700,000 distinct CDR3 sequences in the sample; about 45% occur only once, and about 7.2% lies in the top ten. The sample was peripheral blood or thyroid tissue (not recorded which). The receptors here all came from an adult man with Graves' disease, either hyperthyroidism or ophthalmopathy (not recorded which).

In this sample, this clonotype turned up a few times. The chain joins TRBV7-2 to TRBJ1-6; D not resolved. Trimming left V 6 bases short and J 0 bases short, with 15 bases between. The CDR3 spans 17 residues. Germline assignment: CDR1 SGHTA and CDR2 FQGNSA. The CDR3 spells CASSPGKSSSYNSPLHF. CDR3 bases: TGTGCCAGCAGTCCCGGGAAGTCAAGCTCCTATAATTCACCCCTCCACTTT.

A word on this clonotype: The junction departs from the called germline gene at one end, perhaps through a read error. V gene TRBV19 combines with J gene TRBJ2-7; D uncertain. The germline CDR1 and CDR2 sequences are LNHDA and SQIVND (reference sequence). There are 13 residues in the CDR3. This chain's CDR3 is CAGSLAINYEQYF. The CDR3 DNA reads TGTGCCGGTAGTTTGGCGATAAACTACGAGCAGTACTTC.

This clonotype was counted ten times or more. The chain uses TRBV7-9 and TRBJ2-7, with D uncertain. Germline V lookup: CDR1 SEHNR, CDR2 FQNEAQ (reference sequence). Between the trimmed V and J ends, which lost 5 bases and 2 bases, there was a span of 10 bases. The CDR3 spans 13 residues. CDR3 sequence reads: CASSIESPYEQYF. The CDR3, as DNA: TGTGCCAGCAGCATCGAAAGCCCCTACGAGCAGTACTTC.

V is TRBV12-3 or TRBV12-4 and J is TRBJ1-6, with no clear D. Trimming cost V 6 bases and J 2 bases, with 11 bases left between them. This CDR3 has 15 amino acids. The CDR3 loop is CASSPQWTYNSPLHF. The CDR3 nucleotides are TGTGCCAGCAGCCCCCAGTGGACCTATAATTCACCCCTCCACTTT.

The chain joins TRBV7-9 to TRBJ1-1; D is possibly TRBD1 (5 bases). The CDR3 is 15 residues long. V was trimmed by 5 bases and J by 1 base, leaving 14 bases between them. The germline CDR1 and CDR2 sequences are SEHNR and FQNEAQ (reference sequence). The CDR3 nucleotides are TGTGCCAGCAGCGAGGCAGGGTCAACGAACACTGAAGCTTTCTTT. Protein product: CASSEAGSTNTEAFF.